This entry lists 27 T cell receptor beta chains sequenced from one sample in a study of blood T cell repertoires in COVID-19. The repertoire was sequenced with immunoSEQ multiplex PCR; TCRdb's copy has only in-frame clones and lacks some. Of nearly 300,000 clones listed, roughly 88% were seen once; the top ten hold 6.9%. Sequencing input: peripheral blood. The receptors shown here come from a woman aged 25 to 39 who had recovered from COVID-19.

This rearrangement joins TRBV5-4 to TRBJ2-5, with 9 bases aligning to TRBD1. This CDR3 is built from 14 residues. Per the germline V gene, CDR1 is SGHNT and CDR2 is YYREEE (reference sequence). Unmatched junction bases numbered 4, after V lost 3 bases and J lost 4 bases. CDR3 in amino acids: CASSWDRVAETQYF. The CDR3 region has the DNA TGTGCCAGCAGCTGGGACAGGGTTGCAGAGACCCAGTACTTC.

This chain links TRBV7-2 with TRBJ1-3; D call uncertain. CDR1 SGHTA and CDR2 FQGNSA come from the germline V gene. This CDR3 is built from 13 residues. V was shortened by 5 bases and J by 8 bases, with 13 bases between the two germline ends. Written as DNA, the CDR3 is TGTGCCAGCAGCCCAGGAACTTGGGACACCATATATTTT. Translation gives CASSPGTWDTIYF.

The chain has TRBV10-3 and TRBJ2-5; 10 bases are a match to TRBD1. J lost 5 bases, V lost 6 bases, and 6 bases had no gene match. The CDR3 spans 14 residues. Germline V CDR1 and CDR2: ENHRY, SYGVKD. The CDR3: CAISQGQGNETQYF. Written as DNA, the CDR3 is TGTGCCATCAGCCAGGGACAGGGGAATGAGACCCAGTACTTC.

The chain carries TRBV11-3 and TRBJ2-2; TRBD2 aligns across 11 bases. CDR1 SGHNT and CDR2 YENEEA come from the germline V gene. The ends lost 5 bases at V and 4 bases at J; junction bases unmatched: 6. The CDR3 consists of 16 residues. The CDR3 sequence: CASSLSLAGGTGELFF. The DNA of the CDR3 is TGTGCCAGCAGCCTTAGCCTAGCGGGGGGCACCGGGGAGCTGTTTTTT.

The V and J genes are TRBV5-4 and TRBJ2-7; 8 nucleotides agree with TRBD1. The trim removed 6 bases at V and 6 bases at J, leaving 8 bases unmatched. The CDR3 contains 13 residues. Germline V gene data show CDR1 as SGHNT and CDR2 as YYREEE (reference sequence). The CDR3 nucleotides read TGTGCCAGCAACCAGGACAGGGTGGGCGAGCAGTACTTC. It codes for CASNQDRVGEQYF.

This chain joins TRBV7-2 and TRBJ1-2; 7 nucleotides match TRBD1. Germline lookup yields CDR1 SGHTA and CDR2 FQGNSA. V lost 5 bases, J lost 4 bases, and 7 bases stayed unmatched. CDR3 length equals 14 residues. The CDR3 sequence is CASSKTGSPYGYTF. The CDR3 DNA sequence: TGTGCCAGCAGCAAGACAGGGTCTCCCTATGGCTACACCTTC.

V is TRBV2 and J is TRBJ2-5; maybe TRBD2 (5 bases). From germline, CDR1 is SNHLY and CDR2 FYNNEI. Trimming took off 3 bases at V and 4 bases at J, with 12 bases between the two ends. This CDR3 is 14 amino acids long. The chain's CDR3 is CASSEAEGRETQYF. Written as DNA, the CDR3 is TGTGCCAGCAGTGAGGCCGAGGGCCGAGAGACCCAGTACTTC.

The CDR3 DNA reads TGTGCCAGCAGCATTACAGGGGGGAGGTACGAGCAGTACTTC. Protein: CASSITGGRYEQYF. The gene calls are TRBV7-9 and TRBJ2-7; 8 positions agree with TRBD1. Germline loops: CDR1 SEHNR, CDR2 FQNEAQ (reference sequence). The V gene end was trimmed by 5 bases and the J gene end by 4 bases; junction bases not matched to a gene: 7. This CDR3 has 14 residues.

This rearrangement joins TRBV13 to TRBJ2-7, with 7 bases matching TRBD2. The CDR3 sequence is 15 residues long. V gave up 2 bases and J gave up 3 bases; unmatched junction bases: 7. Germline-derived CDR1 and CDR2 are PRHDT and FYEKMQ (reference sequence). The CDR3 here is CASSLSGGLIYEQYF. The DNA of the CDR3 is TGTGCCAGCAGCTTATCGGGGGGTCTTATCTACGAGCAGTACTTC. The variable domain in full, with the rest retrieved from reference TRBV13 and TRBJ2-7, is AAGVIQSPRHLIKEKRETATLKCYPIPRHDTVYWYQQGPGQDPQFLISFYEKMQSDKGSIPDRFSAQQFSDYHSELNMSSLELGDSALYFCASSLSGGLIYEQYFGPGTRLTVT.

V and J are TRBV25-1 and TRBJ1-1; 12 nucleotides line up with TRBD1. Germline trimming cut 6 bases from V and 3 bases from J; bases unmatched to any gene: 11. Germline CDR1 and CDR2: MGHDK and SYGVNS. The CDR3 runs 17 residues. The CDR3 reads CASRPGQGAITDTEAFF. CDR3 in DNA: TGTGCCAGCAGGCCGGGACAGGGGGCGATTACTGACACTGAAGCTTTCTTT. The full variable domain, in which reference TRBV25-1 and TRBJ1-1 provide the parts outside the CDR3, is EADIYQTPRYLVIGTGKKITLECSQTMGHDKMYWYQQDPGMELHLIHYSYGVNSTEKGDLSSESTVSRIRTEHFPLTLESARPSHTSQYLCASRPGQGAITDTEAFFGQGTRLTVV.

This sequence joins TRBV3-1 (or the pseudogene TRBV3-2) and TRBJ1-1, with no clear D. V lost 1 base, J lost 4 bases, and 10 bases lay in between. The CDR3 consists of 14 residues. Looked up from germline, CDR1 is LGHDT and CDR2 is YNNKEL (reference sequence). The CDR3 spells CASSQGLAGTEAFF. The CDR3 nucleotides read TGTGCCAGCAGCCAAGGACTGGCGGGCACTGAAGCTTTCTTT.

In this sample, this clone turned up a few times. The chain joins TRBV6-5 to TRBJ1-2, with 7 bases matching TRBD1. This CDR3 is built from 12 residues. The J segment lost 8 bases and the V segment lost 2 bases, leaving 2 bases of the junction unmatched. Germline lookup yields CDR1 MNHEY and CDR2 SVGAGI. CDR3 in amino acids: CASSYDREGYTF. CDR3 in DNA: TGTGCCAGCAGTTACGACAGGGAGGGCTACACCTTC.

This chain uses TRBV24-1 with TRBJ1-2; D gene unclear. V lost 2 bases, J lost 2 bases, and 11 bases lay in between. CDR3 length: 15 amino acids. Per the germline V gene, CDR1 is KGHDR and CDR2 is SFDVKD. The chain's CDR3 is CATSDSSAENYGYTF. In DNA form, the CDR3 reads TGTGCCACCAGTGATTCATCCGCGGAGAACTATGGCTACACCTTC.

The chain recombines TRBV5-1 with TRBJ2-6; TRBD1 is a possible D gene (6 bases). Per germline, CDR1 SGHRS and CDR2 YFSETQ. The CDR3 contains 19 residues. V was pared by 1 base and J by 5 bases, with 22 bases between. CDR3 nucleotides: TGCGCCAGCAGCTTGAAGGCGCACGCAGGGGCAGGGAGGGCCAACGTCCTGACTTTC. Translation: CASSLKAHAGAGRANVLTF.

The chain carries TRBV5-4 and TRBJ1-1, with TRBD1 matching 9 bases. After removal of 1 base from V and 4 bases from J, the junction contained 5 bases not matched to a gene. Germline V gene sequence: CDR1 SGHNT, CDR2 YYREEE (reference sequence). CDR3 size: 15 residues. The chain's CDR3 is CASSLLKTGGTEAFF. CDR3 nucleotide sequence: TGTGCCAGCAGCTTGCTCAAGACAGGGGGCACTGAAGCTTTCTTT.

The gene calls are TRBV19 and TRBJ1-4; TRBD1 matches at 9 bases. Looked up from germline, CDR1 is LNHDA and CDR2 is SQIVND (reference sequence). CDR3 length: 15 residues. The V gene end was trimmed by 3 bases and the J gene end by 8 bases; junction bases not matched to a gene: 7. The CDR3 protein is CASSIEQGAREKLFF. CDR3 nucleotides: TGTGCCAGTAGTATCGAACAGGGGGCGCGGGAAAAACTGTTTTTT. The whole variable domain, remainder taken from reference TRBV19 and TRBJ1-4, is DGGITQSPKYLFRKEGQNVTLSCEQNLNHDAMYWYRQDPGQGLRLIYYSQIVNDFQKGDIAEGYSVSREKKESFPLTVTSAQKNPTAFYLCASSIEQGAREKLFFGSGTQLSVL.

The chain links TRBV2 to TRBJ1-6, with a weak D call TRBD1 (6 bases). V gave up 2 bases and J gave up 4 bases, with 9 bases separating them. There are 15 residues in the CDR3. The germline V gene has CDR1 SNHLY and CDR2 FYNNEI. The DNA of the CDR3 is TGTGCCAGCAGTGAAATGGGGGCTTATAATTCACCCCTCCACTTT. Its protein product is CASSEMGAYNSPLHF.

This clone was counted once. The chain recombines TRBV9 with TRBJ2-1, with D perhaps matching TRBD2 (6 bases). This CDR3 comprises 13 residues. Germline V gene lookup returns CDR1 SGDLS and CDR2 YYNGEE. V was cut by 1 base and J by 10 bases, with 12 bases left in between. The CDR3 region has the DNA TGTGCCAGCAGCGTAAGGACCGCGGGGGAGCAGTTCTTC. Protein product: CASSVRTAGEQFF.

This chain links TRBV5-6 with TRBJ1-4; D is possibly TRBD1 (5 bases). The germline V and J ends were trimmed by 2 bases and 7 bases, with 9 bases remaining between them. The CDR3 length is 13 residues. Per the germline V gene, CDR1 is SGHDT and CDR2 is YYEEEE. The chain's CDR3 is CASSLGASEKLFF. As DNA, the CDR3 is TGTGCCAGCAGCTTAGGGGCGAGTGAAAAACTGTTTTTT.

This CDR3 reads CASRVQGAYGYTF. The CDR3 region has the DNA TGTGCCAGCAGGGTACAGGGCGCCTATGGCTACACCTTC. The gene calls are TRBV2 and TRBJ1-2; the D gene is possibly TRBD1 (6 bases). Germline-derived CDR1 and CDR2 are SNHLY and FYNNEI. V was cut by 6 bases and J by 4 bases, with 12 bases left in between. CDR3 length equals 13 residues.

CDR3 region: CASSTGGYEQYF. The CDR3 coding sequence is TGTGCCAGCAGTACAGGGGGTTACGAGCAGTACTTC. The chain uses TRBV12-3 or TRBV12-4 and TRBJ2-7; TRBD1 aligns across 8 bases. The length of the CDR3 is 12 residues. The trim removed 5 bases at V and 4 bases at J, leaving 1 base unmatched.

The CDR3 coding sequence is TGTGCCAGCAGTTTATACCACCAGAGGGCGCAGTACTTC. Translated, it gives CASSLYHQRAQYF. The chain is built from TRBV27 and TRBJ2-7; possibly TRBD2 for D (5 bases). CDR1 is MNHEY, CDR2 SMNVEV, per germline (reference sequence). V lost 1 base and J 9 bases, leaving 13 bases between the germline ends. This CDR3 contains 13 residues.

The CDR3 coding sequence is TGCGCCAGCAGCCACACAGGGAGTAGCACAGATACGCAGTATTTT. Protein sequence: CASSHTGSSTDTQYF. The rearrangement joins TRBV4-1 to TRBJ2-3, with D possibly being TRBD1 (6 bases). The V end lost 3 bases, the J end lost 0 bases, and 10 bases lay between the germline ends. CDR1 and CDR2 from the germline V gene are MGHRA and YSYEKL. This CDR3 region has 15 residues.

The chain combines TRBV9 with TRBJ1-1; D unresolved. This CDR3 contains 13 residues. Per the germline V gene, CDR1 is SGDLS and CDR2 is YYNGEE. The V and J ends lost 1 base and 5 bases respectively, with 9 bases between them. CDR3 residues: CASSVTEWTEAFF. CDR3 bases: TGTGCCAGCAGCGTAACCGAGTGGACTGAAGCTTTCTTT.

CDR3 in amino acids: CASSQDSGRGNEQFF. Written as DNA, the CDR3 is TGTGCCAGCAGCCAAGATTCCGGAAGGGGGAATGAGCAGTTCTTC. This sequence joins TRBV4-2 and TRBJ2-1, with a possible D match to TRBD1 (6 bases). This CDR3 is 15 amino acids long. CDR1 and CDR2 from the germline V gene are LGHNA and YNFKEQ. Trimming stripped 0 bases from V and 7 bases from J, with 13 bases between.

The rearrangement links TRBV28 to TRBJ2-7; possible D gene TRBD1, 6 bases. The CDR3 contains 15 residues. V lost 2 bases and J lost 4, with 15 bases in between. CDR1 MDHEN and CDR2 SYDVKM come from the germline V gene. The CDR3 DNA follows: TGTGCCAGCAGTTTAAAGGGACACTCCCTTTACGAGCAGTACTTC. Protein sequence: CASSLKGHSLYEQYF.

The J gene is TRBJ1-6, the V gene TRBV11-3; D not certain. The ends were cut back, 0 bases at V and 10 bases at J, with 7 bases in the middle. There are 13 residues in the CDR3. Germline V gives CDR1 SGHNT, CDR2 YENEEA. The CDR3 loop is CASSLERRSPLHF. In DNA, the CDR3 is TGTGCCAGCAGCTTAGAGAGGCGCTCACCCCTCCACTTT.